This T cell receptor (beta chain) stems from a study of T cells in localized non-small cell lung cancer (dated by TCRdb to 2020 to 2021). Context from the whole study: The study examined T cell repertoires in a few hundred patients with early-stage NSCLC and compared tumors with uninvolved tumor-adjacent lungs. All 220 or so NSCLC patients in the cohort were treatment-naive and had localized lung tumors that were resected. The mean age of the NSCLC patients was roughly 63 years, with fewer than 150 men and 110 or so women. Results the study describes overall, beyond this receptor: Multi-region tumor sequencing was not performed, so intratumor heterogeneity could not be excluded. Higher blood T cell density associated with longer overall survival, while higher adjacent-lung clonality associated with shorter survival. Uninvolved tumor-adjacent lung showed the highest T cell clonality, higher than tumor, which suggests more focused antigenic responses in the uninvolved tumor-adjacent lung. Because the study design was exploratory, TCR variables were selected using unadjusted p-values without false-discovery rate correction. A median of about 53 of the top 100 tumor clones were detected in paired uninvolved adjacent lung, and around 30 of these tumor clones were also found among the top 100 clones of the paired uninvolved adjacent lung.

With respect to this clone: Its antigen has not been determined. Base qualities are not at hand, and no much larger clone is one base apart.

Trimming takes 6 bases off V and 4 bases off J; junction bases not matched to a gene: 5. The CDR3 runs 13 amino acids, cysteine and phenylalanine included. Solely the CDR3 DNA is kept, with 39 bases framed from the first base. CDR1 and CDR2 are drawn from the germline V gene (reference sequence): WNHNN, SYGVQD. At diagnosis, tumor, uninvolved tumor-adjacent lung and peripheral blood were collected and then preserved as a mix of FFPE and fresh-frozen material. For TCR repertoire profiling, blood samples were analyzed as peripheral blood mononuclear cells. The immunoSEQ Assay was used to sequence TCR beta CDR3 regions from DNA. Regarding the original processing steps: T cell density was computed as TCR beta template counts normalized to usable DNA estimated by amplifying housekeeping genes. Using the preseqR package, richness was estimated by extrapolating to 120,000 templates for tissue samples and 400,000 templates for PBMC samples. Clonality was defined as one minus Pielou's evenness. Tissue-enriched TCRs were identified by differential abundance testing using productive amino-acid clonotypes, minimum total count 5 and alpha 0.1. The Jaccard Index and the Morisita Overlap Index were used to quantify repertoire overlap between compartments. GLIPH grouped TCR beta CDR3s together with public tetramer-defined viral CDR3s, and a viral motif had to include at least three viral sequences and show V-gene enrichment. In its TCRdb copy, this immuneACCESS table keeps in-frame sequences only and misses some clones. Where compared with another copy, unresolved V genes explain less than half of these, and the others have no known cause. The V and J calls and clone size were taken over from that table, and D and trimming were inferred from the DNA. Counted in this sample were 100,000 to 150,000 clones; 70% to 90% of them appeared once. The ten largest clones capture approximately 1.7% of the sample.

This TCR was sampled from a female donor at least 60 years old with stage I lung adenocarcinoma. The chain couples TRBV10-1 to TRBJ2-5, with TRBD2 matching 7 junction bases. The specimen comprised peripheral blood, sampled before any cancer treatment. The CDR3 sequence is CASSRGRGETQYF. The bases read TGCGCCAGCAGCCGCGGGAGAGGAGAGACCCAGTACTTC.